One sample yielded the 22 T cell receptor beta chains listed below, sequenced in a study of blood T cell repertoires in COVID-19. Generated by immunoSEQ multiplex PCR, the TCRdb table keeps only in-frame clones and is missing some. The sample yields more than 200,000 clones, approximately 80% seen once. The sample was peripheral blood. These receptors all come from a man aged 35 to 55 with acute or convalescent COVID-19.

This chain joins TRBV27 and TRBJ1-5; tentative D call: TRBD1 (5 bases). Germline V CDR1 and CDR2: MNHEY, SMNVEV (reference sequence). V lost 3 bases and J lost 7, with 13 bases in between. The CDR3 sequence is 14 residues long. The CDR3 here is CASSFAGPKQPQHF. The DNA for the CDR3 is TGTGCCAGCAGTTTCGCGGGGCCCAAGCAGCCCCAGCATTTT.

This chain uses TRBV5-4 with TRBJ1-4; 9 nucleotides align to TRBD1. Germline values: CDR1 SGHNT, CDR2 YYREEE (reference sequence). CDR3 length: 15 residues. The junction had 5 bases not matched to a gene; V was cut back by 4 bases and J by 4 bases. CDR3 protein: CASSARTGVNEKLFF. Here the CDR3 DNA reads TGTGCCAGCAGCGCCAGGACAGGGGTTAATGAAAAACTGTTTTTT.

This clone showed up just a few times. The chain recombines TRBV6-1 with TRBJ2-7; D ambiguous. CDR1 is MNHNS and CDR2 is SASEGT in the germline V gene. V lost 1 base and J lost 6, with 10 bases in between. The CDR3 is 13 residues long. CDR3 residues: CASSEVARLEQYF. CDR3 DNA: TGTGCCAGCAGTGAAGTCGCCAGGCTCGAGCAGTACTTC.

J is TRBJ2-3 and V is TRBV6-4; 11 nucleotides agree with TRBD2. V lost 4 bases, J lost 3 bases, and 0 bases stayed unmatched. The CDR3 spans 14 residues. From germline, CDR1 is MRHNA and CDR2 SNTAGT. For the CDR3, the DNA is TGTGCCAGCAGTGGGACTAGCGGGACAGATACGCAGTATTTT. Translated, it gives CASSGTSGTDTQYF.

The CDR3 loop is CASSQGLGLTVGTQYF. The DNA of the CDR3 is TGTGCCAGCAGCCAGGGACTCGGACTCACCGTGGGTACGCAGTATTTT. The J gene is TRBJ2-3, the V gene TRBV4-2; a possible D gene is TRBD2 (6 bases). The ends were cut back, 3 bases at V and 8 bases at J, with 21 bases in the middle. The germline CDR1 and CDR2 sequences are LGHNA and YNFKEQ. The CDR3 is 16 residues long.

The chain uses TRBV7-2 and TRBJ1-1; the D gene is possibly TRBD1 (5 bases). Germline-derived CDR1 and CDR2 are SGHTA and FQGNSA. The CDR3 covers 13 residues. Trimming cost V 6 bases and J 2 bases, with 10 bases left between them. In DNA form, the CDR3 reads TGTGCCAGCAGAGTTGACAGAAACACTGAAGCTTTCTTT. It translates to CASRVDRNTEAFF.

This clone came up once. The CDR3 loop is CASSKRLAGVGDTQYF. CDR3 in DNA: TGTGCCAGCAGCAAAAGACTAGCGGGAGTTGGGGATACGCAGTATTTT. V and J are TRBV7-7 and TRBJ2-3, with 12 bases fitting TRBD2. Trimming removed 5 bases from V and 6 bases from J; junction bases left unmatched: 9. This CDR3 region has 16 residues. Germline CDR1 is SSHAT and CDR2 is FNYEAQ (reference sequence).

The chain employs TRBV19 and TRBJ2-7; the D gene is possibly TRBD2 (6 bases). Germline CDR1 and CDR2: LNHDA and SQIVND (reference sequence). V lost 8 bases and J 2 bases, leaving 19 bases between the germline ends. CDR3 length: 15 residues. The CDR3 reads CASAPMGGAAYEQYF. CDR3 in DNA: TGTGCCAGTGCTCCAATGGGGGGAGCCGCCTACGAGCAGTACTTC.

The chain joins TRBV12-3 or TRBV12-4 to TRBJ1-1, with TRBD1 as a possible D gene (5 bases). V lost 6 bases to trimming and J lost 5 bases, with 10 bases between them. This CDR3 spans 12 amino acids. For the CDR3, the DNA is TGTGCCAGCAGCATAGGGGCAACTGAAGCTTTCTTT. Protein: CASSIGATEAFF.

This chain links TRBV7-2 with TRBJ1-2; tentatively, D is TRBD1 (6 bases). Per germline, CDR1 SGHTA and CDR2 FQGNSA. This CDR3 spans 14 amino acids. V lost 2 bases and J 7 bases, leaving 14 bases between the germline ends. CDR3 region: CASSLRATGAGYTF. CDR3 coding DNA: TGTGCCAGCAGCTTAAGGGCGACAGGCGCTGGCTACACCTTC.

V gene TRBV2 combines with J gene TRBJ1-1, with D perhaps matching TRBD1 (5 bases). Germline lookup yields CDR1 SNHLY and CDR2 FYNNEI. V lost 2 bases, J lost 1 base, and 8 bases lay in between. The CDR3 covers 14 residues. Written as DNA, the CDR3 is TGTGCCAGCAGTGAATGGCAGGGGAACACTGAAGCTTTCTTT. Protein sequence: CASSEWQGNTEAFF.

The V gene is TRBV15, the J gene TRBJ2-1; D is uncertain. With 1 base removed from V and 7 bases from J, the gap between germline ends came to 8 bases. The CDR3 spans 13 residues. Looked up from germline, CDR1 is LNHNV and CDR2 is YYDKDF (reference sequence). The CDR3 nucleotides are TGTGCCACCAGCAGAGGTCTAAATAATGAGCAGTTCTTC. It translates to CATSRGLNNEQFF.

This sequence joins TRBV29-1 and TRBJ2-3, with TRBD2 identical over 8 bases. V dropped 2 bases and J dropped 6; count of bases not matched to a gene: 7. The germline CDR1 and CDR2 sequences are SQVTM and ANQGSEA. The CDR3 sequence is 14 residues long. CDR3 sequence reads: CSVERAGGSDTQYF. The CDR3 nucleotides are TGCAGCGTTGAACGTGCGGGAGGATCGGATACGCAGTATTTT.

The gene calls are TRBV5-5 and TRBJ1-5, with D possibly being TRBD1 (6 bases). The CDR3 consists of 14 residues. Germline V CDR1 and CDR2: SGHKS, YYEKEE (reference sequence). V lost 3 bases and J 2 bases, leaving 9 bases between the germline ends. The CDR3 nucleotides are TGTGCCAGCAGCTCCGCAGGGGGCAATCAGCCCCAGCATTTT. Translation: CASSSAGGNQPQHF. The full variable domain, its missing parts supplied by reference TRBV5-5 and TRBJ1-5, is DAGVTQSPTHLIKTRGQQVTLRCSPISGHKSVSWYQQVLGQGPQFIFQYYEKEERGRGNFPDRFSARQFPNYSSELNVNALLLGDSALYLCASSSAGGNQPQHFGDGTRLSIL.

The chain employs TRBV4-1 and TRBJ1-5; D unresolved. Trimming shortened V by 0 bases and J by 3 bases, and 9 bases separated the two germline ends. The CDR3 extends over 15 amino acids. The germline V gene has CDR1 MGHRA and CDR2 YSYEKL. Here the CDR3 reads CASSQEPTPNQPQHF. The CDR3 nucleotides read TGCGCCAGCAGCCAAGAACCCACACCCAATCAGCCCCAGCATTTT.

The V and J genes are TRBV7-2 and TRBJ1-6; D not certain. Per the germline V gene, CDR1 is SGHTA and CDR2 is FQGNSA. The CDR3 runs 13 residues. The V gene lost 1 base and the J gene lost 7 bases, with 5 bases spanning the gap. CDR3: CASSLGLNSPLHF. The CDR3 bases are TGTGCCAGCAGCTTAGGTCTAAATTCACCCCTCCACTTT. The full variable domain, completed using reference TRBV7-2 and TRBJ1-6, is GAGVSQSPSNKVTEKGKDVELRCDPISGHTALYWYRQSLGQGLEFLIYFQGNSAPDKSGLPSDRFSAERTGGSVSTLTIQRTQQEDSAVYLCASSLGLNSPLHFGNGTRLTVT.

The rearrangement links TRBV28 to TRBJ1-1; no clear D. V lost 1 base and J lost 1, with 10 bases in between. The CDR3 runs to 15 residues. CDR1 MDHEN and CDR2 SYDVKM come from the germline V gene. Here the CDR3 DNA reads TGTGCCAGCAGTTTATCAGGTGTAGAGAACACTGAAGCTTTCTTT. It specifies CASSLSGVENTEAFF.

This clone showed up just a few times. The V call is TRBV27, the J call TRBJ1-2; 8 bases fit TRBD1. V lost 5 bases to trimming and J lost 2 bases; unmatched junction nucleotides: 7. In germline, CDR1 is MNHEY, CDR2 SMNVEV (reference sequence). This CDR3 has 15 residues. Here the CDR3 DNA reads TGTGCCAGCAGTGACTCAGGGGGCGCGAACTATGGCTACACCTTC. Protein sequence: CASSDSGGANYGYTF.

The rearrangement uses TRBV11-3 and TRBJ2-5; D may be TRBD2 (6 bases). The V and J ends lost 1 base and 3 bases respectively, with 9 bases between them. The CDR3 is 14 amino acids. Germline V CDR1 and CDR2: SGHNT, YENEEA. This chain's CDR3 is CASSLGSGEETQYF. CDR3 nucleotides: TGTGCCAGCAGCTTAGGTAGCGGAGAAGAGACCCAGTACTTC.

V is TRBV6-1 and J is TRBJ1-2, with unresolved D. Germline CDR1 reads MNHNS; CDR2 reads SASEGT. Trimming removed 1 base at V and 0 bases at J, with 9 bases between. The CDR3 spans 15 residues. CDR3 nucleotides: TGTGCCAGCAGTGAAGGGGCGCCTACTAACTATGGCTACACCTTC. Its translation: CASSEGAPTNYGYTF.

The chain combines TRBV4-2 with TRBJ1-1; no definite D call. CDR1 and CDR2 (germline): LGHNA, YNFKEQ. V was cut by 0 bases and J by 11 bases, with 10 bases left in between. This CDR3 is built from 12 residues. The CDR3 is CASSQDNLWAFF. In DNA form, the CDR3 reads TGTGCCAGCAGCCAAGATAACTTGTGGGCTTTCTTT.

CDR3 DNA: TGTGCCAGCTCACGACAGGGATCGGAACTCAATGAGCAGTTCTTC. Translated, it gives CASSRQGSELNEQFF. J is TRBJ2-1 and V is TRBV18; 7 bases map to TRBD1. CDR1 KGHSH and CDR2 LQKENI come from the germline V gene. The CDR3 runs to 15 residues. With 4 bases clipped from V and 6 bases from J, the junction kept 9 bases outside the gene matches. Full variable domain (rest looked up from reference TRBV18 and TRBJ2-1): NAGVMQNPRHLVRRRGQEARLRCSPMKGHSHVYWYRQLPEEGLKFMVYLQKENIIDESGMPKERFSAEFPKEGPSILRIQQVVRGDSAAYFCASSRQGSELNEQFFGPGTRLTVL.